This note documents a single T cell receptor beta chain sequence. The data are from a study of cytomegalovirus exposure and HLA in healthy donors. In the PCR, 60 Vbeta and 13 Jbeta primers were used. TCRdb's copy holds only in-frame clones and misses some; the assay was immunoSEQ multiplex PCR. The data hold fewer than 200,000 clones, with approximately 75% observed a single time. Germline CDR1 LNHNV, CDR2 YYDKDF (reference sequence). CDR3 size: 15 residues. With 8 bases clipped from V and 6 bases from J, the junction kept 12 bases outside the gene matches. This clonotype originated in a girl aged 5 to 17 in good health and CMV-seronegative. V is TRBV15 and J is TRBJ1-4; TRBD1 agrees at 7 bases. Source material: PBMCs. CDR3 sequence: CATGGQQKRDEKLFF. The CDR3 DNA reads TGTGCCACCGGGGGACAGCAAAAGAGGGATGAAAAACTGTTTTTT. Together with reference TRBV15 and TRBJ1-4, the CDR3 gives the full variable domain: DAMVIQNPRYQVTQFGKPVTLSCSQTLNHNVMYWYQQKSSQAPKLLFHYYDKDFNNEADTPDNFQSRRPNTSFCFLDIRSPGLGDTAMYLCATGGQQKRDEKLFFGSGTQLSVL.